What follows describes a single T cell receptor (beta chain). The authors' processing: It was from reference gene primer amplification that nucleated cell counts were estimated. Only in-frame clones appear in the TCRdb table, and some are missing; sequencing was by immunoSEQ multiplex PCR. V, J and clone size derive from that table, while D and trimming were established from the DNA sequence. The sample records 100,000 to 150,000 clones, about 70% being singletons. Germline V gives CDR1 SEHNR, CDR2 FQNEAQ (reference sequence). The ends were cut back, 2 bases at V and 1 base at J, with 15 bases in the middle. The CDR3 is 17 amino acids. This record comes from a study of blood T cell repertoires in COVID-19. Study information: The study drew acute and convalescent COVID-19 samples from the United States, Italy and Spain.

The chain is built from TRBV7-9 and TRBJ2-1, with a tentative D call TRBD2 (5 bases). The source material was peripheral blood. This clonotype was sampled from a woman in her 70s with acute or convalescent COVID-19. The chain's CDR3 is CASSLSRGPESYNEQFF. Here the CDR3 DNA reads TGTGCCAGCAGCTTATCCCGAGGGCCCGAGTCCTACAATGAGCAGTTCTTC.